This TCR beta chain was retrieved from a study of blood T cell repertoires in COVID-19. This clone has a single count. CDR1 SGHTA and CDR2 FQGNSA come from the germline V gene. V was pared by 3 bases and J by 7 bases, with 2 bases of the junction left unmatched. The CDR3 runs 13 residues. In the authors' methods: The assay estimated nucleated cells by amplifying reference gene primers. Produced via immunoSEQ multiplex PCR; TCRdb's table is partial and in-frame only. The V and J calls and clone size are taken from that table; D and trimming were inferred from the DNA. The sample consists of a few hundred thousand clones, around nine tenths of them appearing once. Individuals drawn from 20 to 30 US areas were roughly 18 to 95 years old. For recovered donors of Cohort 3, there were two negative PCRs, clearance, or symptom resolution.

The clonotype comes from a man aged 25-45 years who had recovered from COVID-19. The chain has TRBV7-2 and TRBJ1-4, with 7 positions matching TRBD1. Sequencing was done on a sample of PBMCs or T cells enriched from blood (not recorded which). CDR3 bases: TGTGCCAGCAGCTTGGGGACAGCTGAAAAACTGTTTTTT. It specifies CASSLGTAEKLFF.